These T cell receptor beta chains were read from a single sample in a study of cytomegalovirus exposure and HLA in healthy donors. TCRdb's table, derived via immunoSEQ multiplex PCR, lists solely in-frame clones and lacks some. The top ten clones hold about a tenth of a sample with approximately 120,000 clones, 78% of them seen once. The source material was PBMCs. These receptors were taken from a man aged 30-40 years in good health and CMV-seropositive. The CDR3 runs from the conserved cysteine through the conserved F or W. The order of the fields is CDR3 DNA, CDR3 protein, clone size, D gene, J gene, V gene. D genes are given only for firm matches. Rows give clone size only sometimes, using once, few, many, or a class for an expanded clone.

CDR3 DNA: TGCGCCAGCAGCATGACAGGGGACCCTAATGAAAAACTGTTTTTT
CDR3 protein: CASSMTGDPNEKLFF
clone size: few
D gene: TRBD1
J gene: TRBJ1-4
V gene: TRBV5-1

CDR3 DNA: TGTGCCAGCAGCCCACCCAGGGCGTCGGACACCGGGGAGCTGTTTTTT
CDR3 protein: CASSPPRASDTGELFF
clone size: .
D gene: .
J gene: TRBJ2-2
V gene: TRBV27

CDR3 DNA: TGCGCCAGCAGCCCGACAGGGGGAAGTGAAAAACTGTTTTTT
CDR3 protein: CASSPTGGSEKLFF
clone size: .
D gene: TRBD1
J gene: TRBJ1-4
V gene: TRBV5-1

CDR3 DNA: TGCAGCGTTGAAGGCCCGACAGGGGATTTCACAGATACGCAGTATTTT
CDR3 protein: CSVEGPTGDFTDTQYF
clone size: .
D gene: TRBD1
J gene: TRBJ2-3
V gene: TRBV29-1

CDR3 DNA: TGCAGCGCCCTGAGTGCAAGGGGAGGCGGCTACACCTTC
CDR3 protein: CSALSARGGGYTF
clone size: once
D gene: .
J gene: TRBJ1-2
V gene: TRBV29-1

CDR3 DNA: TGCGCCAGCAGCCAAGTACAGGGGTTCGGGACTGAAACTTTCTTT
CDR3 protein: CASSQVQGFGTETFF
clone size: .
D gene: TRBD1
J gene: TRBJ1-1
V gene: TRBV4-1

CDR3 DNA: TGTGCCAGCAGCTCGCCGACTAGCGGGAGGGATACGCAGTATTTT
CDR3 protein: CASSSPTSGRDTQYF
clone size: .
D gene: TRBD2
J gene: TRBJ2-3
V gene: TRBV11-3

CDR3 DNA: TGTGCCACCAGCCAAGGGGCAGGGAAGGGATATAACTATGGCTACACCTTC
CDR3 protein: CATSQGAGKGYNYGYTF
clone size: .
D gene: .
J gene: TRBJ1-2
V gene: TRBV15

CDR3 DNA: TGCAGCGTTGTGGGGGGGACCGGGGAGCTGTTTTTT
CDR3 protein: CSVVGGTGELFF
clone size: few
D gene: TRBD2
J gene: TRBJ2-2
V gene: TRBV29-1

CDR3 DNA: TGTGCCAGCAGGCCACCGGACGGGAGTCGCGAGCAGTACTTC
CDR3 protein: CASRPPDGSREQYF
clone size: few
D gene: .
J gene: TRBJ2-7
V gene: TRBV6-5

CDR3 DNA: TGTGCCAGCAGCGTAGAGACCCCAAAGCGAAGCTCCTACGAGCAGTACTTC
CDR3 protein: CASSVETPKRSSYEQYF
clone size: .
D gene: .
J gene: TRBJ2-7
V gene: TRBV9

CDR3 DNA: TGTGCCAGCTCACCTCTCCGGGGTAGTCTCAATGAGCAGTTCTTC
CDR3 protein: CASSPLRGSLNEQFF
clone size: .
D gene: .
J gene: TRBJ2-1
V gene: TRBV18

CDR3 DNA: TGTGCCAGCAACAGGGGGAACCAGCCCCAGCATTTT
CDR3 protein: CASNRGNQPQHF
clone size: .
D gene: TRBD1
J gene: TRBJ1-5
V gene: TRBV28

CDR3 DNA: TGTGCCAGCAGCTTGACTAGCGGGAGACAGCAGTACTTC
CDR3 protein: CASSLTSGRQQYF
clone size: .
D gene: TRBD2
J gene: TRBJ2-7
V gene: TRBV7-6

CDR3 DNA: TGTGCCTGGAATACAGGGGCTTTCTATGGCTACACCTTC
CDR3 protein: CAWNTGAFYGYTF
clone size: .
D gene: TRBD1
J gene: TRBJ1-2
V gene: TRBV30

CDR3 DNA: TGTGCCAGCGTCAGGGGGGGGACAGGTTACGAGCAGTACTTC
CDR3 protein: CASVRGGTGYEQYF
clone size: few
D gene: .
J gene: TRBJ2-7
V gene: TRBV2

CDR3 DNA: TGTGCCAGCAGTTTATCGGTTGGACAGGGCTACACCTTC
CDR3 protein: CASSLSVGQGYTF
clone size: .
D gene: .
J gene: TRBJ1-2
V gene: TRBV27

CDR3 DNA: TGTGCCAGCAGCTTGGGGACAGGGGGAGATCAGCCCCAGCATTTT
CDR3 protein: CASSLGTGGDQPQHF
clone size: .
D gene: TRBD1
J gene: TRBJ1-5
V gene: TRBV5-5

CDR3 DNA: TGTGCCAGCAGTGCCGGGACAGGGCACTACAATGAGCAGTTCTTC
CDR3 protein: CASSAGTGHYNEQFF
clone size: .
D gene: TRBD1
J gene: TRBJ2-1
V gene: TRBV6-5

CDR3 DNA: TGTGCCAGCAGCGCCCATAAGGGACTAGCGGGAGGGCCCTACAATGAGCAGTTCTTC
CDR3 protein: CASSAHKGLAGGPYNEQFF
clone size: .
D gene: TRBD2
J gene: TRBJ2-1
V gene: TRBV11-2

CDR3 DNA: TGTGCCTGGACTTACAGGGGGCCTTACAATGAGCAGTTCTTC
CDR3 protein: CAWTYRGPYNEQFF
clone size: once
D gene: TRBD1
J gene: TRBJ2-1
V gene: TRBV30

CDR3 DNA: TGTGCCAGCAGTGCTATAGCGGGCCGGGTATACGAGCAGTACTTC
CDR3 protein: CASSAIAGRVYEQYF
clone size: .
D gene: TRBD2
J gene: TRBJ2-7
V gene: TRBV6-1

CDR3 DNA: TGTGCCACTAGGGGGGGGGTCGGCTACACCTTC
CDR3 protein: CATRGGVGYTF
clone size: .
D gene: .
J gene: TRBJ1-2
V gene: TRBV15

CDR3 DNA: TGTGCCAGCAGCCGGTGGTCCACCGGGGAGCTGTTTTTT
CDR3 protein: CASSRWSTGELFF
clone size: .
D gene: .
J gene: TRBJ2-2
V gene: TRBV11-1

CDR3 DNA: TGTGCCAGCAGCTTTGGAGATAACTATGGCTACACCTTC
CDR3 protein: CASSFGDNYGYTF
clone size: .
D gene: .
J gene: TRBJ1-2
V gene: TRBV5-4

CDR3 DNA: TGTGCCACCAGCAGAGATAGTTCCCGTGAGACCCAGTACTTC
CDR3 protein: CATSRDSSRETQYF
clone size: .
D gene: .
J gene: TRBJ2-5
V gene: TRBV15

CDR3 DNA: TGTGCCAGCAGCTTACTAGCGGGAGGGATGAGGAACGAGCAGTACTTC
CDR3 protein: CASSLLAGGMRNEQYF
clone size: .
D gene: TRBD2
J gene: TRBJ2-7
V gene: TRBV13

CDR3 DNA: TGTGCCAGCAGTTTAGGGACTAGCGGGAGTAGGTATGAGCAGTTCTTC
CDR3 protein: CASSLGTSGSRYEQFF
clone size: .
D gene: TRBD2
J gene: TRBJ2-1
V gene: TRBV27

CDR3 DNA: TGTGCCAGCAGCGAGCAGGGGACCCTCACAGATACGCAGTATTTT
CDR3 protein: CASSEQGTLTDTQYF
clone size: few
D gene: .
J gene: TRBJ2-3
V gene: TRBV9

CDR3 DNA: TGTGCCAGCAGCCCGGGACTAGCGGGAGGGCCGGTCTCCTACAATGAGCAGTTCTTC
CDR3 protein: CASSPGLAGGPVSYNEQFF
clone size: .
D gene: TRBD2
J gene: TRBJ2-1
V gene: TRBV7-2

CDR3 DNA: TGTGCCAGCAGTTCGACTAGCGGGAGGTCGTACTCCTACAATGAGCAGTTCTTC
CDR3 protein: CASSSTSGRSYSYNEQFF
clone size: .
D gene: TRBD2
J gene: TRBJ2-1
V gene: TRBV11-1

CDR3 DNA: TGTGCCAGCAGCTTAGCCATGGGGACAAACGAGCAGTACTTC
CDR3 protein: CASSLAMGTNEQYF
clone size: .
D gene: .
J gene: TRBJ2-7
V gene: TRBV7-2

CDR3 DNA: TGTGCCAGCAGCGCCGGACAGGGGTGGATTGATAATGAAAAACTGTTTTTT
CDR3 protein: CASSAGQGWIDNEKLFF
clone size: .
D gene: TRBD1
J gene: TRBJ1-4
V gene: TRBV13